This is a list of T cell receptor beta chains from one sample in a study of blood T cells in healthy people across ages. TCRdb called the 5' RACE reads again in MiXCR, with one record for every CDR3 protein. Of 1.5 million to 2 million distinct CDR3 sequences in the sample, approximately 50% were seen once. Material for sequencing was blood. Receptor source: a woman aged 35 to 49 in good health. Both conserved end residues are part of each CDR3. D genes are given only for firm matches. Clone size appears in some rows only: once, few, many, or a class for an expanded clone.

.	TRBV18	TRBD2	TRBJ2-1	CASTGLAGANYNKQFF	TGTGCCAGCACCGGACTAGCGGGGGCCAATTACAATAAGCAGTTCTTC
.	TRBV6-5	TRBD2	TRBJ2-1	CASSYGWGGLTDYNEQFF	TGTGCCAGCAGTTATGGCTGGGGGGGTTTAACGGACTACAATGAGCAGTTCTTC
.	TRBV27	.	TRBJ2-1	CASSLSHLGEQFF	TGTGCCAGCAGTTTGAGCCATCTAGGTGAGCAGTTCTTC
few	TRBV4-1	.	TRBJ1-1	CASHGQNTEAFF	TGCGCCAGCCACGGACAGAACACTGAAGCTTTCTTT
.	TRBV20-1	TRBD2	TRBJ2-1	CSAGRGVGDEQFF	TGCAGTGCTGGGCGGGGGGTAGGGGATGAGCAGTTCTTC
.	TRBV7-3	.	TRBJ1-1	CASVGAQAEAFF	TGTGCCAGCGTCGGGGCGCAGGCTGAAGCTTTCTTT
.	TRBV7-6	TRBD1	TRBJ2-5	CASSGTWGTGDETQYF	TGTGCCAGCAGCGGGACGTGGGGGACAGGGGACGAGACCCAGTACTTC
few	TRBV6-5	.	TRBJ2-7	CASSYSGGRYEQYF	TGTGCCAGCAGTTACTCAGGCGGACGCTACGAGCAGTACTTC
.	TRBV20-1	.	TRBJ2-1	CSASSRKSHNEQFF	TGCAGTGCTAGTAGCAGGAAATCCCACAATGAGCAGTTCTTC
few	TRBV6-2/TRBV6-3	.	TRBJ1-4	CASRTRGNEKLFF	TGTGCCAGCAGAACCAGGGGTAATGAAAAACTGTTTTTT
.	TRBV20-1	.	TRBJ2-5	CSAPIAGAETQYF	TGCAGTGCTCCGATAGCAGGGGCAGAGACCCAGTACTTC
.	TRBV14	TRBD1	TRBJ2-1	CASSQIPGTAYNEQFF	TGTGCCAGCAGCCAAATTCCCGGGACAGCCTACAATGAGCAGTTCTTC
.	TRBV7-2	TRBD1	TRBJ1-2	CASSSTISGTGGNGYTF	TGTGCCAGCAGCTCAACAATTTCCGGGACAGGGGGCAACGGCTACACCTTC
.	TRBV7-9	.	TRBJ1-5	CASSSAVSNLGPQHF	TGTGCCAGCAGCTCCGCGGTCTCCAATCTCGGCCCCCAGCATTTT
.	TRBV4-1	.	TRBJ1-2	CASSQEDSLANYGYTF	TGCGCCAGCAGCCAAGAAGACAGTTTAGCTAACTATGGCTACACCTTC
.	TRBV27	.	TRBJ1-4	CASGSVQGGEKLFF	TGTGCCAGCGGATCTGTACAGGGAGGTGAAAAACTGTTTTTT
.	TRBV12-3/TRBV12-4	TRBD1	TRBJ1-4	CASSEPGQGDEKLFF	TGTGCCAGCAGTGAACCGGGACAGGGGGATGAAAAACTGTTTTTT
.	TRBV7-2	.	TRBJ1-5	CASSLQLDSNQPQHF	TGTGCCAGCAGCTTACAACTAGATAGCAATCAGCCCCAGCATTTT
.	TRBV4-2	.	TRBJ2-7	CASSQTRTGMGEQYF	TGTGCCAGCAGCCAAACACGAACAGGGATGGGCGAGCAGTACTTC
.	TRBV24-1	.	TRBJ2-5	CATSDFTAQETQYF	TGTGCCACCAGTGATTTCACAGCTCAAGAGACCCAGTACTTC
few	TRBV21-1	.	TRBJ1-5	CASSNRQGSGATSNQPQHF	TGTGCCAGCAGCAATAGACAGGGCTCGGGGGCTACTAGCAATCAGCCCCAGCATTTT
.	TRBV20-1	TRBD2	TRBJ2-5	CSARVLSGGRVETQYF	TGCAGTGCTAGGGTTTTGAGCGGGGGACGGGTCGAGACCCAGTACTTC
.	TRBV4-1	TRBD1	TRBJ2-3	CASSQGTGDADTQYF	TGCGCCAGCAGCCAAGGGACAGGGGATGCAGATACGCAGTATTTT